This TCR beta chain was found in a study of blood T cells in healthy people across ages. The second PCR ran about 6 to 12 cycles with a sample-barcoded 5' primer and J-beta primers. From the 5' RACE reads, TCRdb called clonotypes with MiXCR, one entry per CDR3 protein. The table has some 1.5 million distinct CDR3 sequences, 28% seen once. This clonotype was picked up a small number of times. The TCR was taken from a woman in her twenties or thirties in good health. The sequenced material came from blood.

CDR3 nucleotide sequence: TGTGCCAGCTCACCAGGGACAGGGCCCAATGAGCAGTTCTTC. This encodes CASSPGTGPNEQFF. This rearrangement joins TRBV18 to TRBJ2-1, with TRBD1 identical over 9 bases. This CDR3 has 14 amino acids. CDR1 and CDR2 from the germline V gene are KGHSH and LQKENI. V was clipped by 2 bases and J by 6 bases; unmatched bases: 2.